Included here is one T cell receptor (beta chain) sequence, with context. The antigen it recognizes is unknown. No much larger clonotype is one base removed from it; base qualities were not supplied. The library was built by means of the immunoSEQ multiplex PCR assay. A mixture of 60 forward primers for TCR Vbeta segments and 13 reverse primers for TCR Jbeta segments was used in the multiplex PCR. The CDR3 region of rearranged TCR beta genes was amplified from genomic DNA by a multiplex PCR assay. Amplified TCR beta libraries were sequenced as 87-base-pair reads on the Illumina HiSeq System. Concerning the study's data processing: A later analysis tallied roughly 80 million unique TCR beta chains across the 610 or so repertoires, and about 10 million of those chains were shared by two or more donors. To remove PCR and sequencing errors, raw reads were error-corrected and collapsed into unique sequences using a nearest-neighbor algorithm that merged closely related sequences. CDR3 sequences were aligned to IMGT reference sequences to assign V, D and J gene segments. For a sequence to be retained, a match of at least six nucleotides was required to both a V gene segment and a J gene segment. Rearrangements were called productive when the CDR3 lacked stop codons and stayed in frame with V and J; all others were non-productive. Following IMGT convention, CDR3 was defined as the stretch from the second conserved V-encoded cysteine to the conserved J-encoded phenylalanine. The earlier analysis of 450 to 750 of the donors excluded any sequence lacking an unambiguous match to a single V gene segment. An earlier analysis of a few hundred of the donors classified V segments as functional when productive rearrangements were above 56.7% and as segregating when the standard deviation between donors was above 5%. To diagnose cytomegalovirus status from the catalog of TCR beta chain sequences, a statistical classification framework was built. A later analysis assigned V and J genes by comparing TCR nucleotide sequences with IMGT/GENE-DB human TR gene sequences. In a later analysis, CDR3 sequences and most-parsimonious VDJ recombination scenarios were assigned using the TCRdist pipeline. In a later analysis, each TCR beta chain was defined by its CDR3 amino acid sequence together with its V-gene family, and reads lacking a unique V-gene family were excluded. A later analysis removed several hundred highly shared, low-generation-probability nucleotide sequences to deal with suspected cross-contamination and a sequencing artifact. In a later analysis, a clonal expansion index was calculated for each public chain from normalized within-repertoire ranks of inferred template counts. In a later analysis, generation probabilities were computed using a VDJ recombination model fitted to out-of-frame rearrangements, and the results were checked against IGoR. In a later analysis, hypergeometric tests were used to score TCR-TCR, TCR-HLA and TCR-CMV co-occurrence, with a repertoire-size bias correction applied to TCR pairs. To estimate false discovery rates, a later analysis permuted the HLA or CMV assignments 20 times. In a later analysis, co-occurring TCRs were grouped with DBSCAN, and TCRdist sequence similarity was added when clustering was performed within HLA-allele-positive subsets. Co-occurrence clustering excluded repertoires with fewer than 30,000 or more than 120,000 public chains, plus five with anomalous nucleotide sharing. TCRdb carries this immuneACCESS record with in-frame sequences only. Its versions omit some clonotypes, under half of them owing to an unresolved V gene in the studies checked, with the rest unexplained. Clone size and the V and J calls come from that table; the DNA yielded D and trimming. Recorded for this sample are fewer than 300,000 clones; 80% of them occurred a single time. Together, the top ten hold about 0.28% of the sample.

The cohort was made up of about 610 healthy bone marrow donors. All cohort members were sampled while nominally healthy, although unrecorded immune exposures were likely present. The donor tested CMV seronegative, placing the donor among the 300 to 400 seronegative members of the cohort. A peripheral blood sample was provided by each donor, and peripheral blood mononuclear cells were used for TCR beta sequencing. Genomic DNA was extracted from the blood cell samples with the Qiagen DNeasy Blood Extraction Kit. These data belong to a study of cytomegalovirus exposure and HLA in healthy donors (dated by TCRdb to 2016 to 2017). About the investigation overall: According to an earlier analysis of a few hundred of the donors, about 179 million T cells yielded 120 million or so unique TCR beta sequences and 250 to 350 Gb of sequence data. An early release that covered around 590 HLA-typed donors contained approximately 300 gigabases of sequencing data and 65 million to 100 million unique TCR sequences. Of the roughly 390 genotyped donors, 65% to 90% fell in the genetic ancestry cluster associated with self-reported Caucasian donors. The aim of the study was to test whether cataloging public T cell receptors could identify signatures of past pathogen exposure. The study profiled the T cell repertoires of around 700 subjects by immunosequencing and related them to cytomegalovirus serostatus. Besides the first cohort of 666 subjects, a separate validation cohort made up of 120 different subjects was used. The study combined high-throughput TCR immunosequencing, statistical association of individual TCRs with disease status, and machine learning to predict cytomegalovirus infection status. To study patterns of TCR occurrence, a later analysis re-analyzed previously published TCR beta repertoires from just over 650 donors and added high-resolution HLA genotyping. Rather than using new phenotypic data, the later analysis identified candidate immune exposures from TCR beta sequences and from how often those sequences occurred across donors. An earlier analysis of roughly 580 of the donors used high-throughput TCR beta sequencing to judge whether each TCR beta V gene segment behaved as functional or pseudogenic. Donor age, sex, ethnicity and CMV serostatus were compiled together with the repertoire data. In a later genetic analysis, genome-wide SNP genotypes for about three fifths of the 666 donors were used, and that subset was treated as a discovery cohort. Every discovery cohort repertoire had been produced on one sequencing platform. Class I and class II HLA loci were covered by the typing at four-digit resolution. The number of typed donors differed by locus: about 620-640 for A, B, C, DRB1 and DQB1; 522 for DQA1; fewer than 610 for DPA1; and roughly 470 for DPB1. Roughly 5 DR-DQ haplotypes were treated as single units for association and clustering because of strong linkage in the cohort. On average, about 240,000 unique TCR beta nucleotide sequences were sequenced per donor among some 430 genotyped donors of the cohort, with roughly 19% of those sequences being non-productive. Study-level results and caveats: In the study, approximately 150 TCR beta chains were listed as associated with cytomegalovirus. Compared with equally common non-associated chains, HLA-associated TCR beta chains in a later analysis were more clonally expanded and had lower generation probabilities. Some IMGT-functional V segments, including TRBV6-2 and TRBV6-3, could not be distinguished by the 87-base-pair reads and were therefore excluded. In both the original and validation cohorts, the classifier was reported to diagnose cytomegalovirus status with high specificity and sensitivity. The cohort was sequenced for TCR beta chains only, and without alpha or paired-chain data the features that could be detected were limited. In vitro tests confirmed that a few of the cytomegalovirus-associated TCR beta chains recognize cytomegalovirus antigens. A later analysis reported that several top co-occurrence clusters appeared linked to parvovirus B19, influenza, CMV and Epstein-Barr virus. The only immune exposure information available for the cohort was CMV serostatus. In a later genetic analysis, a missense DCLRE1C variant was associated with V-gene and J-gene trimming of TCR beta chains, and the association was replicated in an independent cohort. At a false discovery rate of 0.05, a later analysis linked around 17,000 TCR beta sequences to specific HLA alleles. Linkage disequilibrium might explain the correlated functional status among segregating V segments, but an unknown experimental factor could not be excluded. While some public TCRs were present in many individuals, most TCR sequences turned up only very rarely across donors. Compared with the roughly 600-donor mean, donors in an Asian-associated ancestry cluster had fewer N-insertions in productive TCRs, according to a later genetic analysis. Because counts were too low, seventeen rarely observed V segments, including chromosome 9 orphons, were excluded from the earlier analysis of 587 of the donors. Most CMV-associated TCR beta chains appeared to be HLA-restricted in a later analysis, and the HLA associations seemed to be driven largely by CMV exposure. The authors suggested that the approach could potentially be extended to other disease states and immunological phenotypes. Broadly in line with IMGT annotations, most TCR beta V segments showed up in productive rearrangements about 87% or about 30% of the time in an earlier analysis of several hundred of the donors. Roughly uniform sequencing depth across donors was assumed in presence/absence analyses, although this assumption may not hold. When HLA alleles, especially DR and DQ, strongly co-occurred, attributing TCR associations to individual alleles was difficult. The sequencing pipeline was judged likely to have produced a cluster of highly shared sequence variants as a technical artifact. A further reported finding was that TCR beta sequences accurately predicted the HLA-A and HLA-B alleles for most subjects in the first cohort. Because some donors lacked HLA typing at each locus, the association tests relied only on the typed subset. A later analysis found that TCR association rates varied across HLA loci, with DRB1 alleles showing the most associated TCRs and HLA-C alleles the fewest.

From the germline V gene, CDR1 is MDHEN and CDR2 is SYDVKM. Trimming at the junction amounts to 5 bases on V and 6 bases on J, and the germline ends lie 13 bases apart. The CDR3 contains 14 residues, cysteine and phenylalanine counted. Just the 42-base CDR3 DNA is kept, in frame starting at base 1. The source of this sequence is a girl aged 2-10 years in good health and CMV-seronegative. The sample consisted of PBMCs. The receptor chain draws on TRBV28 and TRBJ1-4; no D segment can be confidently identified. The DNA is TGTGCCAGCAGTCCCGGGAGCACCGATGAAAAACTGTTTTTT. Its protein is CASSPGSTDEKLFF.